The sequence of this TCR beta chain was determined in a study of immune evolution from preneoplasia to lung adenocarcinoma (dated by TCRdb to the early 2020s). About the study as a whole: Immune contexture across lung adenocarcinoma precursors and invasive adenocarcinoma was profiled using immune gene expression, TCR sequencing and multiplex immunofluorescence. Sample size was determined by specimen availability and not by a prior power calculation. According to the study, roughly 110 samples were used for TCR sequencing. Class I HLA alleles were inferred from exome data with POLYSOLVER, and allele-specific HLA loss was detected with LOHHLA. The overall cohort was made up of some 49 patients with pulmonary nodules who had surgical resection. Whole exome sequencing and methylation data from the same cohort of nodules were integrated with the immune data. Resected precursor lesions (AAH, AIS, MIA) and invasive adenocarcinomas were each compared against paired morphologically normal lung tissue. TCR sequencing data were obtained from about 49 patients. Overall results and qualifications from the work: Clonality was highest in normal lung, while later-stage lesions appeared to have lower clonality but higher T cell density and diversity. Normal lung had the highest top T cell clone frequencies, and these frequencies appeared to fall progressively from AAH through AIS, MIA and invasive adenocarcinoma. All patients were from Japan and China, so applicability to Western populations was uncertain. Findings were based on association rather than direct causation; larger cohorts with long-term follow-up and longitudinal biopsies were deemed needed.

TCR beta CDR3 regions were sequenced from DNA using the immunoSEQ hsTCRbeta Kit. Turning to the authors' computational methods: TCR sequencing data were analysed with the ImmunoSEQ Analyzer. T cell clonality was calculated on productive rearrangements as 1 minus Pielou's evenness. The inverse Simpson index, applied to productive templates, was used to measure T cell diversity. T cell density was defined as TCR beta template counts normalized to usable DNA, with usable DNA estimated by amplifying and sequencing housekeeping genes. TCR metrics were compared across histologic stages using two-sided Kruskal-Wallis tests. TCRdb took this table from immuneACCESS and kept in-frame rearrangements with V and J called. Such tables lack part of the clones; where checked against another copy, unresolved V genes explain under half of the gap, and the rest is unexplained. D and trimming were read from the DNA, whereas the V and J calls and clone size are those reported in that table. Here the sample has about 6,400 clones; roughly 80% occur a single time. Around 6% of the sample belongs to the ten largest clones.

Patients underwent resection in Japan or China between the mid-2010s and the late 2010s. Two lung cancer pathologists independently reviewed H&E slides to confirm the histologic diagnosis of every case. The AllPrep DNA/RNA FFPE Kit was used to isolate DNA from FFPE tissue. Unmatched junction bases come to 6, with V trimmed by 2 bases and J by 3 bases. From the germline V gene, CDR1 is LGHNA and CDR2 is YSLEER. From the cysteine through the phenylalanine, the CDR3 covers 15 amino acids. Left in the record is the CDR3 DNA by itself, 45 bases read in frame from the first base. In the case of this clone: Its antigen target is currently unknown. Per-base quality was not reported, and no clone a single base away is much larger than it.

This receptor was taken from a donor at least 70 years old with lung adenocarcinoma. Material: FFPE adjacent normal lung tissue. Recombination joined TRBV4-3 with TRBJ1-2; TRBD1 lines up with 7 middle nucleotides. The CDR3 reads CASSQQPTGDYGYTF. The DNA reads as follows: TGCGCCAGCAGCCAACAACCTACAGGGGACTATGGCTACACCTTC.